These 20 T cell receptor beta chains share one sample of origin, sequenced in a study of cytomegalovirus exposure and HLA in healthy donors. The PCR used 60 Vbeta and 13 Jbeta primers. TCRdb keeps only in-frame clones here, not all; method: immunoSEQ multiplex PCR. The sample yields about 180,000 clones, 65% to 75% seen once. Sample: PBMCs. All receptors come from a human donor in good health.

A single count supports this clone. The chain combines TRBV4-3 with TRBJ2-7, with 11 positions matching TRBD2. The CDR3 totals 15 residues. Germline V gene data show CDR1 as LGHNA and CDR2 as YSLEER. The J segment lost 3 bases and the V segment lost 2 bases, leaving 3 bases of the junction unmatched. The CDR3 spells CASSQLAGGIYEQYF. As DNA, the CDR3 is TGCGCCAGCAGCCAACTAGCGGGGGGAATCTACGAGCAGTACTTC.

This chain uses TRBV5-4 with TRBJ2-7; D perhaps matches TRBD1 (6 bases). The CDR3 loop spans 12 amino acids. Trimming took off 8 bases at V and 3 bases at J, with 12 bases between the two ends. Germline CDR1 and CDR2: SGHNT and YYREEE (reference sequence). The chain's CDR3 is CASNRAHYEQYF. CDR3 coding DNA: TGTGCCAGTAACAGGGCCCACTACGAGCAGTACTTC.

On this clone: Because the CDR3's place on the DNA is in doubt, the DNA is left out and the CDR3 is given as listed by TCRdb. The chain's CDR3 is CASSSSTGHNEKLFF. This sequence joins TRBV27 and TRBJ1-4; TRBD1, the table's D call, lacks a check against the DNA. From germline, CDR1 is MNHEY and CDR2 SMNVEV (reference sequence). The CDR3 is 15 residues long, counting both termini.

The sample holds a few counts of this clone. This rearrangement joins TRBV7-2 to TRBJ2-1; 9 nucleotides agree with TRBD1. From germline, CDR1 is SGHTA and CDR2 FQGNSA. This CDR3 spans 14 amino acids. V shed 1 base and J 8 bases; nucleotides not matched to a gene: 3. The CDR3 is CASSLVTGGHEQFF. CDR3 coding DNA: TGTGCCAGCAGCTTAGTTACAGGGGGCCATGAGCAGTTCTTC.

This clone has just a few counts. V gene TRBV4-1 combines with J gene TRBJ2-5, with 10 bases fitting TRBD2. Trimming took 4 bases from V and 2 from J; bases not matched to a gene: 4. CDR3 length: 15 amino acids. In germline, CDR1 is MGHRA, CDR2 YSYEKL. The chain's CDR3 is CASSLQTSGQETQYF. The CDR3 DNA reads as TGCGCCAGCAGCCTCCAGACTAGCGGGCAAGAGACCCAGTACTTC.

The V and J genes are TRBV27 and TRBJ1-1, with D uncertain. Per germline, CDR1 MNHEY and CDR2 SMNVEV (reference sequence). The CDR3 sequence is 13 residues long. Trimming removed 2 bases at V and 1 base at J, with 5 bases between. Here the CDR3 reads CASSLRQNTEAFF. In nucleotides, the CDR3 is TGTGCCAGCAGTTTAAGACAGAACACTGAAGCTTTCTTT.

The chain carries TRBV6-5 and TRBJ1-6; D unclear. V shed 0 bases and J shed 9 bases, with 15 bases lying between them. Germline V lookup: CDR1 MNHEY, CDR2 SVGAGI. The CDR3 covers 16 residues. The CDR3 loop is CASSYSRVKVGSPLHF. For the CDR3, the DNA is TGTGCCAGCAGTTACTCGCGGGTAAAAGTGGGTTCACCCCTCCACTTT.

Remarks on this clone: The same CDR3 can be traced to other DNA sequences in this sample. This chain links TRBV6-5 with TRBJ1-1; D unclear. This CDR3 is 14 amino acids long. Deletions cut 2 bases from V and 2 bases from J, with 9 bases between. From germline, CDR1 is MNHEY and CDR2 SVGAGI. CDR3: CASSYGGSNTEAFF. CDR3 in DNA: TGTGCCAGCAGTTACGGAGGTTCAAACACTGAAGCTTTCTTT.

The chain uses TRBV5-4 and TRBJ2-1; 10 bases agree with TRBD1. Germline assignment: CDR1 SGHNT and CDR2 YYREEE (reference sequence). CDR3 length: 15 residues. V lost 4 bases and J lost 9; bases outside the gene matches: 10. Written as DNA, the CDR3 is TGTGCCAGCAGCGCCGGGACAGGGGACACAAGTGAGCAGTTCTTC. Translation gives CASSAGTGDTSEQFF.

The chain carries TRBV4-1 and TRBJ1-6, with D possibly TRBD1 on 5 matching bases. Per germline, CDR1 MGHRA and CDR2 YSYEKL. This CDR3 comprises 19 residues. Trimming shortened V by 4 bases and J by 5 bases, and 24 bases separated the two germline ends. CDR3: CASSLRGPIENGDNSPLHF. In DNA, the CDR3 is TGCGCCAGCAGCCTAAGGGGCCCTATCGAAAATGGGGATAATTCACCCCTCCACTTT.

This clone was counted only a few times. The chain uses TRBV18 and TRBJ1-1, with D hard to call. The germline V gene has CDR1 KGHSH and CDR2 LQKENI. CDR3 length: 13 residues. V lost 0 bases and J 5 bases, leaving 7 bases between the germline ends. The CDR3 region is CASSPPAGTEAFF. In DNA form, the CDR3 reads TGTGCCAGCTCACCACCTGCGGGTACTGAAGCTTTCTTT.

The table lists this clone with a count of one. The V call is TRBV5-8, the J call TRBJ2-3, with TRBD2 identical over 13 bases. Germline CDR1 reads SGHTS; CDR2 reads YDEGEE. CDR3 length: 16 residues. The trim removed 3 bases at V and 3 bases at J, leaving 4 bases unmatched. The CDR3: CASSYGLAGATDTQYF. The CDR3 coding sequence is TGTGCCAGCAGCTACGGACTAGCGGGGGCTACAGATACGCAGTATTTT.

This clone was counted a few times. The chain links TRBV23-1 to TRBJ2-1; 9 bases fit TRBD1. TRBV23-1 is classed as an ORF, of uncertain function. The CDR3 length is 16 residues. V was pared by 6 bases and J by 8 bases, with 14 bases of the junction left unmatched. CDR3 amino acids: CASSPIWDRAEDEQFF. CDR3 bases: TGCGCCAGCAGCCCCATTTGGGACAGGGCTGAAGATGAGCAGTTCTTC.

J is TRBJ1-1 and V is TRBV5-4; D unresolved. The CDR3 totals 13 residues. Germline CDR1 reads SGHNT; CDR2 reads YYREEE (reference sequence). Between the trimmed V and J ends, which lost 1 base and 10 bases, there was a span of 14 bases. Here the CDR3 reads CASSLRLRGSAFF. The CDR3 bases are TGTGCCAGCAGCTTGCGTTTACGGGGTTCAGCTTTCTTT.

V is TRBV27 and J is TRBJ2-7; D is unresolved. Germline V lookup: CDR1 MNHEY, CDR2 SMNVEV (reference sequence). The CDR3 length is 13 residues. Trimming shortened V by 3 bases and J by 0 bases, and 6 bases separated the two germline ends. CDR3 residues: CASSFGHSYEQYF. The CDR3 DNA is TGTGCCAGCAGTTTTGGCCACTCCTACGAGCAGTACTTC.

The chain recombines TRBV2 with TRBJ2-3, with 14 bases aligning to TRBD2. The CDR3 is 19 amino acids. CDR1 is SNHLY, CDR2 FYNNEI, per germline. With V trimmed by 5 bases and J by 0 bases, 10 bases remained unmatched. Here the CDR3 DNA reads TGTGCCAGCAGTTCGACTAGCGGGGGGGGCCTTTCTAGCACAGATACGCAGTATTTT. Its protein is CASSSTSGGGLSSTDTQYF.

The rearrangement joins TRBV19 to TRBJ2-1; D remains unclear. The V gene lost 5 bases and the J gene lost 9 bases, with 8 bases spanning the gap. The CDR3 covers 11 residues. The germline V gene has CDR1 LNHDA and CDR2 SQIVND (reference sequence). CDR3 sequence reads: CASSLAGEQFF. CDR3 nucleotide sequence: TGTGCCAGTAGTTTGGCTGGTGAGCAGTTCTTC.

The chain carries TRBV10-3 and TRBJ1-2, with TRBD1 identical over 9 bases. The CDR3 sequence is 15 residues long. Germline trimming cut 7 bases from V and 0 bases from J; bases unmatched to any gene: 6. Germline assignment: CDR1 ENHRY and CDR2 SYGVKD. The CDR3: CAITKGQGANYGYTF. As DNA, the CDR3 is TGTGCCATCACTAAGGGACAGGGAGCTAACTATGGCTACACCTTC.

This clone has a handful of counts. J is TRBJ1-1 and V is TRBV5-8, with D unresolved. In germline, CDR1 is SGHTS, CDR2 YDEGEE. V was shortened by 6 bases and J by 6 bases, with 12 bases between the two germline ends. This CDR3 has 12 residues. CDR3: CASTTRLAEAFF. In nucleotides, the CDR3 is TGTGCCAGCACCACGAGGCTGGCTGAAGCTTTCTTT.

The chain uses TRBV6-1 and TRBJ2-6, with TRBD1 identical over 8 bases. The length of the CDR3 is 16 residues. V shed 3 bases and J 4 bases; nucleotides not matched to a gene: 5. Germline V gene data show CDR1 as MNHNS and CDR2 as SASEGT. The DNA of the CDR3 is TGTGCCAGCAGTGACAACAGGGGGAGGGGGGCCAACGTCCTGACTTTC. Amino acid sequence: CASSDNRGRGANVLTF.